Listed below are T cell receptor beta chains from one sample, sequenced in a study of cytomegalovirus exposure and HLA in healthy donors. This table comes from immunoSEQ multiplex PCR, and its TCRdb copy is limited to in-frame clones, with some not included. The repertoire holds about 230,000 clones, with more than 70% as singletons. The sample comprised PBMCs. These receptors originate from a boy younger than 18 in good health and CMV-seronegative. The CDR3 runs from the conserved cysteine through the conserved F or W. D genes are given only for firm matches. Rows give clone size only sometimes, using once, few, many, or a class for an expanded clone.

>TRBV5-8|TRBJ1-1|.|few
TGTGCCAGCAGCTTCTACCTAACAGGGTCCGCTTTCTTT
CASSFYLTGSAFF
>TRBV7-9|TRBJ2-1|.|.
TGTGCCAGCAGCTTGTTGGAGCGCAATGAGCAGTTCTTC
CASSLLERNEQFF
>TRBV6-4|TRBJ2-2|TRBD2|.
TGTGCCAGCAGTGGACTAGCGGGGGATTCGATCGGGGAGCTGTTTTTT
CASSGLAGDSIGELFF
>TRBV6-1|TRBJ1-2|.|.
TGTGCCAGCAGTGAAGCTGTGGCGGGGGCAGGCTATGGCTACACCTTC
CASSEAVAGAGYGYTF
>TRBV5-4|TRBJ2-1|TRBD2|.
TGTGCCAGCACCTGGGGGGGGGACCGTAACAATGAGCAGTTCTTC
CASTWGGDRNNEQFF
>TRBV7-6|TRBJ2-1|TRBD2|.
TGTGCCAGCAGCTTAGCCCCAGCGGGGGGGCCCAATGAGCAGTTCTTC
CASSLAPAGGPNEQFF
>TRBV27|TRBJ2-7|TRBD1|.
TGTGCCAGCAGTTTTGGGACAGGAACCTACGAGCAGTACTTC
CASSFGTGTYEQYF
>TRBV11-2|TRBJ2-7|.|.
TGTGCCAGCAGCTTAGATCGGGGCTACGAGCAGTACTTC
CASSLDRGYEQYF
>TRBV2|TRBJ1-5|.|.
TGTGCCAGCGCCGAGCAGGGGACCAGCAATCAGCCCCAGCATTTT
CASAEQGTSNQPQHF
>TRBV6-1|TRBJ2-7|TRBD2|.
TGTGCCAGCAGTGTTGATCGGACTAGTAACGAGCAGTACTTC
CASSVDRTSNEQYF
>TRBV9|TRBJ2-3|TRBD2|.
TGTGCCAGCAACGAGACCCGGGGGGGAGTTACAGATACGCAGTATTTT
CASNETRGGVTDTQYF
>TRBV9|TRBJ2-7|.|.
TGTGCCAGCAGCCAAGGGACTGCCTACGAGCAGTACTTC
CASSQGTAYEQYF
>TRBV29-1|TRBJ1-1|.|few
TGCAGCGTTGAATCCGGCCTTGGGCTTGAAGCTTTCTTT
CSVESGLGLEAFF
>TRBV11-3|TRBJ1-1|.|.
TGTGCCAGCAGCTGGGGGGGGGTTACCAACACTGAAGCTTTCTTT
CASSWGGVTNTEAFF
>TRBV5-6|TRBJ2-1|TRBD2|.
TGTGCCAGCAGCTTGCTCGGGACTAAATATGAGCAGTTCTTC
CASSLLGTKYEQFF
>TRBV9|TRBJ1-6|.|once
TGTGCCAGCAGCGTGGGGGGTGAGGGTAGACCCCTCCACTTT
CASSVGGEGRPLHF
>TRBV5-4|TRBJ2-1|.|.
TGTGCCAGCAGTTCCTTGAATGAGCAGTTCTTC
CASSSLNEQFF
>TRBV19|TRBJ1-5|.|.
TGTGCCAGTAGTATTGAGGGGTTGGGGGGGGACAATCAGCCCCAGCATTTT
CASSIEGLGGDNQPQHF
>TRBV19|TRBJ2-2|TRBD2|.
TGTGCCAGTAATGGGCCTAGCGGGAGCGTGGTCGGGGAGCTGTTTTTT
CASNGPSGSVVGELFF
>TRBV5-8|TRBJ1-2|.|.
TGTGCCAGCAGCTTACTGGGGCAAGGCAGCTATGGCTACACCTTC
CASSLLGQGSYGYTF
>TRBV7-2|TRBJ2-7|TRBD1|few
TGTGCCAGCAGCTTCCACCCCCAGGGGGCGGGCGAGCAGTACTTC
CASSFHPQGAGEQYF
>TRBV9|TRBJ1-5|TRBD1|.
TGTGCCAGCAGCCCAGCAGGGGGCGTCAATCAGCCCCAGCATTTT
CASSPAGGVNQPQHF
>TRBV7-3|TRBJ1-1|TRBD1|few
TGTGCCAGCAGCACCGGGACAGGGAACACTGAAGCTTTCTTT
CASSTGTGNTEAFF
>TRBV5-6|TRBJ1-4|TRBD1|.
TGTGCCAGCAGCTCTACCAGAGGGGGCATGGAAAAACTGTTTTTT
CASSSTRGGMEKLFF